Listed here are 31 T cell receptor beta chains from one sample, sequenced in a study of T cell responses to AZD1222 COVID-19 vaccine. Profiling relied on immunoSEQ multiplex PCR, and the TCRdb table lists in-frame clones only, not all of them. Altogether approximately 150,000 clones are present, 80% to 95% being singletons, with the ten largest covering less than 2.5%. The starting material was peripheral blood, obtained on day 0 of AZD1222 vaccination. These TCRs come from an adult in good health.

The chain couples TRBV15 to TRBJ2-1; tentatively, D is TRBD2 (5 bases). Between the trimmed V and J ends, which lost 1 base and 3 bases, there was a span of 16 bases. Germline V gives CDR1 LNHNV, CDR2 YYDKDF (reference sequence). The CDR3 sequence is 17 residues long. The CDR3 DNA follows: TGTGCCACCAGCAGAGGAGGAGGTAGCGCCCTCTACAATGAGCAGTTCTTC. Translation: CATSRGGGSALYNEQFF. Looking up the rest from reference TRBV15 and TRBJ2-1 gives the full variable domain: DAMVIQNPRYQVTQFGKPVTLSCSQTLNHNVMYWYQQKSSQAPKLLFHYYDKDFNNEADTPDNFQSRRPNTSFCFLDIRSPGLGDTAMYLCATSRGGGSALYNEQFFGPGTRLTVL.

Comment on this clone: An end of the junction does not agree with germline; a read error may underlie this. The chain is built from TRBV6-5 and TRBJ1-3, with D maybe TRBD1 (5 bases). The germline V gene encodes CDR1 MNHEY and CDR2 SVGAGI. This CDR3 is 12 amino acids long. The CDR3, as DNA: TGTGCCAGCAGTCCGCTGGAGACACCGGGGGATTTT. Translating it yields CASSPLETPGDF.

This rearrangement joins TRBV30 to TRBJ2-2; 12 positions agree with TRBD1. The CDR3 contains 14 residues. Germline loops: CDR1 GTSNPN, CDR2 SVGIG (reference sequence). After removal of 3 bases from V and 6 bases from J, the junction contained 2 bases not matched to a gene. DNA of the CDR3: TGTGCCTGGAGGGGACAGGGGGCGCCCGGGGAGCTGTTTTTT. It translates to CAWRGQGAPGELFF.

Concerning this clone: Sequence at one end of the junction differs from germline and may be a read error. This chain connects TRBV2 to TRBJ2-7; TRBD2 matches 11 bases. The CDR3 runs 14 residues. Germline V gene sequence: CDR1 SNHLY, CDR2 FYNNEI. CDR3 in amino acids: CASSEASGREGRDF. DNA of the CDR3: TGTGCCAGCAGTGAAGCTAGCGGGAGGGAAGGTCGGGACTTC.

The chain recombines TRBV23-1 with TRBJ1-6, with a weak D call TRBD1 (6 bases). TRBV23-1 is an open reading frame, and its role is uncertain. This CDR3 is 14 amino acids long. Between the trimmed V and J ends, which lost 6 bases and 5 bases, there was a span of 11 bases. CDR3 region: CASSPGTNNSPLHF. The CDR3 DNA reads TGCGCCAGCAGCCCCGGGACAAATAATTCACCCCTCCACTTT.

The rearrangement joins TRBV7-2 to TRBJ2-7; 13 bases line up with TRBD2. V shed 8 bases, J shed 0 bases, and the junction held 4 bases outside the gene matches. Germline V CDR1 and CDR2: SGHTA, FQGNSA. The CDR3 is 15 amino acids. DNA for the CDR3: TGTGCCAGCCCCGGACTAGCGGGGGTCTCCTACGAGCAGTACTTC. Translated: CASPGLAGVSYEQYF.

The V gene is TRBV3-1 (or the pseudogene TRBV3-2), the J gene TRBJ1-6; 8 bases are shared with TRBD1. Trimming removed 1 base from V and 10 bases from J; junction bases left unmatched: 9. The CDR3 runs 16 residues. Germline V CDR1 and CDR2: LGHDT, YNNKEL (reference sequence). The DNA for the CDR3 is TGTGCCAGCAGCCAAGGGAGGAACAGGGGGAAATCACCCCTCCACTTT. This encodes CASSQGRNRGKSPLHF.

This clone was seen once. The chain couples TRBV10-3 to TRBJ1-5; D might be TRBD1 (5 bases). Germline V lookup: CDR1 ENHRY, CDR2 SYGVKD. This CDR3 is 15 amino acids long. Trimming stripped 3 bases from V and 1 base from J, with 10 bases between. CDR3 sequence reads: CAISDRAKSNQPQHF. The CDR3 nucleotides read TGTGCCATCAGTGACAGGGCGAAGAGCAATCAGCCCCAGCATTTT.

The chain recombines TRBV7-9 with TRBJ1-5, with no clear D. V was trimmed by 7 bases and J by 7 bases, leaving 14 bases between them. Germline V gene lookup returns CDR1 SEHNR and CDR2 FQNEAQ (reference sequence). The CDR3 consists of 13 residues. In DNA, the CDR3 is TGTGCCAGCACGGACGGCCTTGGGCAGCCCCAGCATTTT. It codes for CASTDGLGQPQHF.

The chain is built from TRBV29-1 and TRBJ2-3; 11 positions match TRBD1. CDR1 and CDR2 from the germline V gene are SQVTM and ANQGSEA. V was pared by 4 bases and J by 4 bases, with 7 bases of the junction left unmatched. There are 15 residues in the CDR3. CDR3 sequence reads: CSVGFWGQGADTQYF. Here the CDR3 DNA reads TGCAGCGTTGGGTTCTGGGGACAGGGGGCAGATACGCAGTATTTT.

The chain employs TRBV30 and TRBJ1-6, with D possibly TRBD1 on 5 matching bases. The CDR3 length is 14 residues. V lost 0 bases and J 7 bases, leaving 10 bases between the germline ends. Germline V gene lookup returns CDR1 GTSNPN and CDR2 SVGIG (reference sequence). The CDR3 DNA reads TGTGCCTGGAGTGTAACGACAGACAATTCACCCCTCCACTTT. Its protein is CAWSVTTDNSPLHF.

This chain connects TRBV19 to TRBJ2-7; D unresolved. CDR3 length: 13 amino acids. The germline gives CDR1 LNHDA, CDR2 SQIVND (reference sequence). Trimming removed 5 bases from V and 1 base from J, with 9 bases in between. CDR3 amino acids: CASSADISYEQYF. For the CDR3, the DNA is TGTGCCAGTAGTGCCGACATATCCTACGAGCAGTACTTC. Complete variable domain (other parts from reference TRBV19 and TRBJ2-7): DGGITQSPKYLFRKEGQNVTLSCEQNLNHDAMYWYRQDPGQGLRLIYYSQIVNDFQKGDIAEGYSVSREKKESFPLTVTSAQKNPTAFYLCASSADISYEQYFGPGTRLTVT.

This CDR3 reads CASSTVTDTQYF. The CDR3 region has the DNA TGTGCCAGCAGCACAGTCACAGATACGCAGTATTTT. The genes are TRBV7-2 and TRBJ2-3; D remains unclear. The CDR3 consists of 12 residues. Germline CDR1 reads SGHTA; CDR2 reads FQGNSA. V lost 5 bases and J lost 2, with 5 bases in between.

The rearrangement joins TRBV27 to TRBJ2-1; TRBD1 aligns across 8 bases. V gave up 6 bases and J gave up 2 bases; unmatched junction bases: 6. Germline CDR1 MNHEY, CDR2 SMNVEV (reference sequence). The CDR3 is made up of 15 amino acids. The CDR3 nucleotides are TGTGCCAGCAGATTAGGACAGGGTACCTACAATGAGCAGTTCTTC. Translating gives CASRLGQGTYNEQFF.

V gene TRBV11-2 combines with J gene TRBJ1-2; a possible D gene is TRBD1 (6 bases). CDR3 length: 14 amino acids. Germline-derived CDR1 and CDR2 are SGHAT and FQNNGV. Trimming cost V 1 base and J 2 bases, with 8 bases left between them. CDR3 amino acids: CASSLVGQNYGYTF. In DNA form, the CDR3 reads TGTGCCAGCAGCTTAGTCGGACAGAACTATGGCTACACCTTC.

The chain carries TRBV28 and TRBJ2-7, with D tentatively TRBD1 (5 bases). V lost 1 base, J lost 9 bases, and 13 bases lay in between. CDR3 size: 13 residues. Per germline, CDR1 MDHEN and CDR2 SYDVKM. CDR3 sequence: CASSLLGQPPQYF. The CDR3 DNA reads TGTGCCAGCAGTTTATTGGGGCAGCCCCCGCAGTACTTC.

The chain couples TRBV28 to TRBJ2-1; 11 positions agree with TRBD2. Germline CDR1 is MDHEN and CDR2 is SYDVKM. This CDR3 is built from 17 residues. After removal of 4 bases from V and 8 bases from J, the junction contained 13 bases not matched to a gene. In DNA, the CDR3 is TGTGCCAGCAGTTCCCCGGTGCTAGCGGGAGGTTCGGATGAGCAGTTCTTC. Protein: CASSSPVLAGGSDEQFF. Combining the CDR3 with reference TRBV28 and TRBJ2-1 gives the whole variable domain DVKVTQSSRYLVKRTGEKVFLECVQDMDHENMFWYRQDPGLGLRLIYFSYDVKMKEKGDIPEGYSVSREKKERFSLILESASTNQTSMYLCASSSPVLAGGSDEQFFGPGTRLTVL.

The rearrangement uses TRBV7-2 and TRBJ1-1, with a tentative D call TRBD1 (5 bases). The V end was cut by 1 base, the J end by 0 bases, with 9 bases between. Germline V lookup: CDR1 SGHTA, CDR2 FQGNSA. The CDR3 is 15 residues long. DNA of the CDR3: TGTGCCAGCAGCTTAGTTCCGGGGGTGAACACTGAAGCTTTCTTT. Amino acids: CASSLVPGVNTEAFF.

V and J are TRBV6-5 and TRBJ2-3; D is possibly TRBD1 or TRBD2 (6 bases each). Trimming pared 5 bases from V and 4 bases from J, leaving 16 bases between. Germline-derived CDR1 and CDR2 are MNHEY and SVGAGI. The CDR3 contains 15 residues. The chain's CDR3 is CASSRGPGDPDTQYF. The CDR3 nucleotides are TGTGCCAGCAGTCGGGGGCCAGGGGATCCAGATACGCAGTATTTT.

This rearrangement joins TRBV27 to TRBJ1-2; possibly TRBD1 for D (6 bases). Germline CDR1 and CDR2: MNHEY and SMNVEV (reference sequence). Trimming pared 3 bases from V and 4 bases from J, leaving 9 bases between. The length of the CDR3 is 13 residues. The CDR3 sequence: CASSLQGRYGYTF. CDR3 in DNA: TGTGCCAGCAGTTTGCAGGGGCGCTATGGCTACACCTTC.

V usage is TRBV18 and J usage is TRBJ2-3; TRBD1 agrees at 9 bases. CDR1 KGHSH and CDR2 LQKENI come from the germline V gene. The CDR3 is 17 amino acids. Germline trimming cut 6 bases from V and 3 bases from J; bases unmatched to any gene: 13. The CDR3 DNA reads TGTGCCAGCTCGCCCGGGACAGGGCTACTGGGAACAGATACGCAGTATTTT. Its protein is CASSPGTGLLGTDTQYF.

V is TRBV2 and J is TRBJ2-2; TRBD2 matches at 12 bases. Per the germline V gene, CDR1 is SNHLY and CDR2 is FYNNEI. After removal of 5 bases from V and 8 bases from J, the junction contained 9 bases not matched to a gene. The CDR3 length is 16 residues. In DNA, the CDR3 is TGTGCCAGCAGTAGACCTCTAGCGGGAGGGGCGGGGGAGCTGTTTTTT. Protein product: CASSRPLAGGAGELFF.

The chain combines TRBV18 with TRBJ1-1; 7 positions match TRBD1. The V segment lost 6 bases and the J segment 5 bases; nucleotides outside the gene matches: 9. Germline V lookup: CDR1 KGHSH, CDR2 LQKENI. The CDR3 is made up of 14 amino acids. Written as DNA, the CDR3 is TGTGCCAGCTCGTCCGGGACAGAAAGGACTGAAGCTTTCTTT. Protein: CASSSGTERTEAFF.

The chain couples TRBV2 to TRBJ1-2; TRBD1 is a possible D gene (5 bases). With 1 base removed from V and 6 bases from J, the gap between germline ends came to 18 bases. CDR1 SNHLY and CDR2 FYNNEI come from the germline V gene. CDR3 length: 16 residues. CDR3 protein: CASSEGWGPLRDGYTF. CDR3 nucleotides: TGTGCCAGCAGTGAAGGTTGGGGACCGCTGAGGGATGGCTACACCTTC.

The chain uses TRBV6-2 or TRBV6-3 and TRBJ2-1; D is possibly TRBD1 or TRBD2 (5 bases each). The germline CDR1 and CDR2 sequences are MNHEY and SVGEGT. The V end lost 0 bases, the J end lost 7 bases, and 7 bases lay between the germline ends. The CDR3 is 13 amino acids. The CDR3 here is CASSYSGENEQFF. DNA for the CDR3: TGTGCCAGCAGTTACTCGGGGGAGAATGAGCAGTTCTTC.

CDR3 DNA sequence: TGTGCCAGCAGCGGATGGACAGGAAAATTGACTGAAGCTTTCTTT. It codes for CASSGWTGKLTEAFF. The V gene is TRBV5-5, the J gene TRBJ1-1; TRBD1 matches at 7 bases. The V segment lost 4 bases and the J segment 5 bases; nucleotides outside the gene matches: 11. Germline assignment: CDR1 SGHKS and CDR2 YYEKEE (reference sequence). The CDR3 loop spans 15 amino acids. Full variable domain (rest looked up from reference TRBV5-5 and TRBJ1-1): DAGVTQSPTHLIKTRGQQVTLRCSPISGHKSVSWYQQVLGQGPQFIFQYYEKEERGRGNFPDRFSARQFPNYSSELNVNALLLGDSALYLCASSGWTGKLTEAFFGQGTRLTVV.

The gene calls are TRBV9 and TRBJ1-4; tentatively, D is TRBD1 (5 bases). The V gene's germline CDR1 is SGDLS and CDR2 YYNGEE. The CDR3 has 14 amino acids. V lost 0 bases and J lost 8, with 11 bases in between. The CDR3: CASSVEGSREKLFF. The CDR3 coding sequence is TGTGCCAGCAGCGTAGAGGGGTCGAGGGAAAAACTGTTTTTT.

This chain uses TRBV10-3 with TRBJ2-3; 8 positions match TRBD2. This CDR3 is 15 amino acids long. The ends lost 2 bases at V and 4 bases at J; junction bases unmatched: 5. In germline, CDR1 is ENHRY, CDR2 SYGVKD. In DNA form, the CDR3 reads TGTGCCATCAGTGAGCGGGAGGGCCTGCCAGATACGCAGTATTTT. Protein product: CAISEREGLPDTQYF.

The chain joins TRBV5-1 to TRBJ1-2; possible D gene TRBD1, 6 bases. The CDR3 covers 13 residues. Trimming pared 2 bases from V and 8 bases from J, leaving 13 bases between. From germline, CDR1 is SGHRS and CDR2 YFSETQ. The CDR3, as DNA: TGCGCCAGCAGCTTACAGGGAGTGATGGGCTACACCTTC. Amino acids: CASSLQGVMGYTF.

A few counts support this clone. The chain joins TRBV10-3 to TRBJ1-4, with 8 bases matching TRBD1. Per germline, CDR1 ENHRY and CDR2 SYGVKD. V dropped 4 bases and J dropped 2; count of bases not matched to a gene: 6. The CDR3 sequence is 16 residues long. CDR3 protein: CAISVSRGPTNEKLFF. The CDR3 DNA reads TGTGCCATCAGTGTTTCCAGGGGGCCCACTAATGAAAAACTGTTTTTT.

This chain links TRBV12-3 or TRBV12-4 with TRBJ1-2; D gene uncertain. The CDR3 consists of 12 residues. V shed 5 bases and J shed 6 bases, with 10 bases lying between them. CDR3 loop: CASSPTEHGYTF. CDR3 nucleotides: TGTGCCAGCAGTCCTACAGAACATGGCTACACCTTC.